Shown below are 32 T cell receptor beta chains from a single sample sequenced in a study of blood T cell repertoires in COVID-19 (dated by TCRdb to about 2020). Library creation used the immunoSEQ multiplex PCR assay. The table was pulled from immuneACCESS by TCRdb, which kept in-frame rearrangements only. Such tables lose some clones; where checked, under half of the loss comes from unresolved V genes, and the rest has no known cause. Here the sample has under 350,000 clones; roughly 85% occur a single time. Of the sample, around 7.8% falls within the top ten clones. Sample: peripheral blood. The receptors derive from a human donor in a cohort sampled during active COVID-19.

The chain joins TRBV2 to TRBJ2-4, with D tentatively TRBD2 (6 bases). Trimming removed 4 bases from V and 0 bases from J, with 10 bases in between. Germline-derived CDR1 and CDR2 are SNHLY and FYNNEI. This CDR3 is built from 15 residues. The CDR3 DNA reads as TGTGCCAGCAGTGTGCGGGGACTAGCCAAAAACATTCAGTACTTC. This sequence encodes CASSVRGLAKNIQYF.

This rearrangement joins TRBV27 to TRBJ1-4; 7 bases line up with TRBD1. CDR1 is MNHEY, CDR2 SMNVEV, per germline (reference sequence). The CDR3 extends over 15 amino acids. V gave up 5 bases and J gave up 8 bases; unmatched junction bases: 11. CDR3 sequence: CASSVDREGREKLFF. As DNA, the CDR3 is TGTGCCAGCAGTGTCGACAGGGAAGGTAGAGAAAAACTGTTTTTT.

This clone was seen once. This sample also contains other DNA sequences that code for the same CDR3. CDR3 bases: TGCGCCAGCAGCTTGGTCGCGGGGGGCAGCACAGATACGCAGTATTTT. Its translation is CASSLVAGGSTDTQYF. This chain connects TRBV5-1 to TRBJ2-3; 8 bases line up with TRBD2. In germline, CDR1 is SGHRS, CDR2 YFSETQ. The V segment lost 0 bases and the J segment 0 bases; nucleotides outside the gene matches: 3. The CDR3 contains 16 residues.

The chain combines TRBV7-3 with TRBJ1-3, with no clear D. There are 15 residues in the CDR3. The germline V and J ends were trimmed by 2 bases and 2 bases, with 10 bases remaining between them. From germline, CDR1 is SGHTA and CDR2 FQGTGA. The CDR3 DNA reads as TGTGCCAGCAGCTTATTCGGGGATCCTGGAAACACCATATATTTT. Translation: CASSLFGDPGNTIYF.

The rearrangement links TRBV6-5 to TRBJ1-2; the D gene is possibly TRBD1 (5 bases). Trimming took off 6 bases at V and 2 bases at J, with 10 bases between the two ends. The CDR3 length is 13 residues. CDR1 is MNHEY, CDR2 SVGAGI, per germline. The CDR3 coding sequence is TGTGCCAGCAGACAGGATGTAAACTATGGCTACACCTTC. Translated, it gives CASRQDVNYGYTF.

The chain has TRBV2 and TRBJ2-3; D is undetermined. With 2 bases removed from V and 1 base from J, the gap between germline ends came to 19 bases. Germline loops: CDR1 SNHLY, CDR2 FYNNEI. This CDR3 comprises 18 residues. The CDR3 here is CASSESFFRASGTDTQYF. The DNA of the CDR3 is TGTGCCAGCAGTGAATCATTTTTTCGCGCTTCTGGCACAGATACGCAGTATTTT.

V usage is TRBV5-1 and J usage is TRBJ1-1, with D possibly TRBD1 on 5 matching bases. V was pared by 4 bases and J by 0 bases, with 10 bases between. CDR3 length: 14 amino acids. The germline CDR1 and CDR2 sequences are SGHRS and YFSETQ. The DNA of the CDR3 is TGCGCCAGCAGCCCGGGGGATTTGAACACTGAAGCTTTCTTT. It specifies CASSPGDLNTEAFF.

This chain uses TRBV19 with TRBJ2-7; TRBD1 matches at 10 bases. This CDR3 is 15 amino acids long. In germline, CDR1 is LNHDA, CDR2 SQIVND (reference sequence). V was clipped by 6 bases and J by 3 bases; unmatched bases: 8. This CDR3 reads CASSRDGTGVYEQYF. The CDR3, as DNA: TGTGCCAGTAGCAGGGACGGGACAGGGGTCTACGAGCAGTACTTC.

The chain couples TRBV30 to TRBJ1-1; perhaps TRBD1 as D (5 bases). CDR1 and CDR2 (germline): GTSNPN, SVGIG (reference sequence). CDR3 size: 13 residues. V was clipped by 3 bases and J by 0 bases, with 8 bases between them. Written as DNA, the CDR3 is TGTGCCTGGAGGGACAAAGTGAACACTGAAGCTTTCTTT. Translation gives CAWRDKVNTEAFF.

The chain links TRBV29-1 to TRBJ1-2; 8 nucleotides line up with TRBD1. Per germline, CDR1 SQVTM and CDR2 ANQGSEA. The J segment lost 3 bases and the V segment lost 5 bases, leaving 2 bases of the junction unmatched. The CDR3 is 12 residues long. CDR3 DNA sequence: TGCAGCGTTACGACAGGGGACTATGGCTACACCTTC. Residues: CSVTTGDYGYTF.

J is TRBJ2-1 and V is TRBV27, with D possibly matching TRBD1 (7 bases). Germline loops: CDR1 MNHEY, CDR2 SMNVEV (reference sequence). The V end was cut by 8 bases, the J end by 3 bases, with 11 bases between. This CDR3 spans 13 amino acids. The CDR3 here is CASWQGGYNEQFF. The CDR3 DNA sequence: TGTGCCAGCTGGCAGGGGGGCTACAATGAGCAGTTCTTC.

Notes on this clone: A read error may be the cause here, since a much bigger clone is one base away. The CDR3 loop reads CASSLVKNTEAFF. The CDR3 DNA reads TGTGCCAGCAGCTTAGTCAAGAACACTGAAGCTTTCTTT. The rearrangement joins TRBV11-3 to TRBJ1-1, with D unclear. The CDR3 has 13 residues. In germline, CDR1 is SGHNT, CDR2 YENEEA. The V gene lost 1 base and the J gene lost 1 base, with 4 bases spanning the gap. Looking up the rest from reference TRBV11-3 and TRBJ1-1 gives the full variable domain: EAGVVQSPRYKIIEKKQPVAFWCNPISGHNTLYWYLQNLGQGPELLIRYENEEAVDDSQLPKDRFSAERLKGVDSTLKIQPAELGDSAVYLCASSLVKNTEAFFGQGTRLTVV.

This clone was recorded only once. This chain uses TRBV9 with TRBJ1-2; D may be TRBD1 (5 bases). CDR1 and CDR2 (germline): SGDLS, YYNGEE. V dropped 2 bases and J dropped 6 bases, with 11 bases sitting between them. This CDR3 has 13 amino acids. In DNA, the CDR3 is TGTGCCAGCAGCGTCACCCGGGGGGATGGCTACACCTTC. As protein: CASSVTRGDGYTF.

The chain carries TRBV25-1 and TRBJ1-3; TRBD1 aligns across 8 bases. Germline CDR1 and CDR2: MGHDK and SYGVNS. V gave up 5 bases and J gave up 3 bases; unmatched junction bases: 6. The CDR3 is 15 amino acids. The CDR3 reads CASSWGTGRGNTIYF. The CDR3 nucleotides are TGTGCCAGCAGTTGGGGGACAGGTCGTGGAAACACCATATATTTT.

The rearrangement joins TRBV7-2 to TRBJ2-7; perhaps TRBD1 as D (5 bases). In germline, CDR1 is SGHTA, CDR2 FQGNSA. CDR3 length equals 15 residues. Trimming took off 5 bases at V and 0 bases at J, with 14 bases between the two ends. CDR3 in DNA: TGTGCCAGCAGCCCCCGAGACAGCAGCTCCTACGAGCAGTACTTC. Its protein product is CASSPRDSSSYEQYF. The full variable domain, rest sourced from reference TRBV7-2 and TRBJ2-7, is GAGVSQSPSNKVTEKGKDVELRCDPISGHTALYWYRQSLGQGLEFLIYFQGNSAPDKSGLPSDRFSAERTGGSVSTLTIQRTQQEDSAVYLCASSPRDSSSYEQYFGPGTRLTVT.

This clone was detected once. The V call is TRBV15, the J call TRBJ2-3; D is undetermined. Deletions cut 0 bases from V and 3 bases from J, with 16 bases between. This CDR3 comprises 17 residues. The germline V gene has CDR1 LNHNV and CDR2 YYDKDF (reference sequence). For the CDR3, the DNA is TGTGCCACCAGCAGAGATAAGGTCAGTCTAGGAACAGATACGCAGTATTTT. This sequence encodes CATSRDKVSLGTDTQYF. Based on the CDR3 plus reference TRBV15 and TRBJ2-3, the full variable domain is DAMVIQNPRYQVTQFGKPVTLSCSQTLNHNVMYWYQQKSSQAPKLLFHYYDKDFNNEADTPDNFQSRRPNTSFCFLDIRSPGLGDTAMYLCATSRDKVSLGTDTQYFGPGTRLTVL.

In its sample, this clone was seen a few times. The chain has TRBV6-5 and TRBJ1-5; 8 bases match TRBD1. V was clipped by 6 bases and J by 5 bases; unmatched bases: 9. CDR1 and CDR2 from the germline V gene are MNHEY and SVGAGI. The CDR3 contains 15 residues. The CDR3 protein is CASSADRGPHQPQHF. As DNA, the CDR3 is TGTGCCAGCAGCGCCGACAGGGGCCCTCATCAGCCCCAGCATTTT.

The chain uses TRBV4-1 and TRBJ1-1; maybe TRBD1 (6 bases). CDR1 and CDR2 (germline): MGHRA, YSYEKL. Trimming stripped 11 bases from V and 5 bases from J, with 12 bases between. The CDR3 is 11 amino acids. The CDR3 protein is CAAGRGTEAFF. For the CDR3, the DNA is TGCGCCGCAGGGAGGGGGACTGAAGCTTTCTTT.

The CDR3 sequence: CASSPNRQGMNTEAFF. In DNA form, the CDR3 reads TGCGCCAGCAGCCCGAACCGACAGGGGATGAACACTGAAGCTTTCTTT. This chain connects TRBV5-1 to TRBJ1-1; 8 bases match TRBD1. The germline V gene encodes CDR1 SGHRS and CDR2 YFSETQ. The length of the CDR3 is 16 residues. V lost 4 bases and J lost 0; bases outside the gene matches: 8. The full variable domain, rest sourced from reference TRBV5-1 and TRBJ1-1, is KAGVTQTPRYLIKTRGQQVTLSCSPISGHRSVSWYQQTPGQGLQFLFEYFSETQRNKGNFPGRFSGRQFSNSRSEMNVSTLELGDSALYLCASSPNRQGMNTEAFFGQGTRLTVV.

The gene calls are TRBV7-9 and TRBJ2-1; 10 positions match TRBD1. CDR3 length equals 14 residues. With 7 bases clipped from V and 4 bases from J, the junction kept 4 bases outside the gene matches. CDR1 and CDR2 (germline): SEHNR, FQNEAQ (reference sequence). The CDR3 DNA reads TGTGCCAGCAAAAGACAGGGGGCATACAATGAGCAGTTCTTC. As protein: CASKRQGAYNEQFF.

The CDR3 here is CASSQEQGVLTYEQYF. The CDR3 DNA is TGCGCCAGCAGCCAAGAACAAGGAGTGTTAACCTACGAGCAGTACTTC. V and J are TRBV4-1 and TRBJ2-7; D gene ambiguous. The CDR3 is made up of 16 amino acids. V was pared by 0 bases and J by 2 bases, with 14 bases between. Germline CDR1 MGHRA, CDR2 YSYEKL.

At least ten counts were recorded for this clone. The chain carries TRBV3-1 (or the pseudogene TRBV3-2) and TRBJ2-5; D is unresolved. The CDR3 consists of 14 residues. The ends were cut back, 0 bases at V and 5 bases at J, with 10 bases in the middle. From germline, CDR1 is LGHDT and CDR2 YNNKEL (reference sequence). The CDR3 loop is CASSQDSPPETQYF. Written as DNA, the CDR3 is TGTGCCAGCAGCCAAGACAGTCCTCCGGAGACCCAGTACTTC.

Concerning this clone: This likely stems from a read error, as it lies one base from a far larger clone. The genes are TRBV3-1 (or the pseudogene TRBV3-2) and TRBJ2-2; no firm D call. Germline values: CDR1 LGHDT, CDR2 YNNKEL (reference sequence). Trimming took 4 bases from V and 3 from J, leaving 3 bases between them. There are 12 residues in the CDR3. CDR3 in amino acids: CASSPYTGELFF. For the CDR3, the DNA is TGTGCCAGCAGCCCCTACACCGGGGAGCTGTTTTTT.

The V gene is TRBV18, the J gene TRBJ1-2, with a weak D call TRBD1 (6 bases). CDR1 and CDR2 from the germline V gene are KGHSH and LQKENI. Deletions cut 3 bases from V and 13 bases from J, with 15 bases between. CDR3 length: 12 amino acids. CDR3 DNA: TGTGCCAGCTCACCCGACAGGAACTCCGCCACCTTC. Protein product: CASSPDRNSATF. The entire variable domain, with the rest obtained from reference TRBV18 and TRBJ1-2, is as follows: NAGVMQNPRHLVRRRGQEARLRCSPMKGHSHVYWYRQLPEEGLKFMVYLQKENIIDESGMPKERFSAEFPKEGPSILRIQQVVRGDSAAYFCASSPDRNSATFGSGTRLTVV.

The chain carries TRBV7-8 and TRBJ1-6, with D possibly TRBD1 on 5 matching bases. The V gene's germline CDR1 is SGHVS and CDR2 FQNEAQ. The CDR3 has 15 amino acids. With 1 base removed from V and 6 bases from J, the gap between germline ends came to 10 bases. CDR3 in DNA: TGTGCCAGCAGCTTAGGGAGGGGATTTAATTCACCCCTCCACTTT. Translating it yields CASSLGRGFNSPLHF.

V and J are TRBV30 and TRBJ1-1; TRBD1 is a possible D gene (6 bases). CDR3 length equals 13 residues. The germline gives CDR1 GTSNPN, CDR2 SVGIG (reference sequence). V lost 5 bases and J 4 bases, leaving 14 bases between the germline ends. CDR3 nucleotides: TGTGCCTGGGGAAAACAGGGTGGCACTGAAGCTTTCTTT. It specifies CAWGKQGGTEAFF.

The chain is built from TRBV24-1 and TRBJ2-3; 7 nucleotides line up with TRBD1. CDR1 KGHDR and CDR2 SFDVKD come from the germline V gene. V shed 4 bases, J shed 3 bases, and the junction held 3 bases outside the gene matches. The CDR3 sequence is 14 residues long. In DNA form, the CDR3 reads TGTGCCACCAGTGAGGACAGGACGACAGATACGCAGTATTTT. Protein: CATSEDRTTDTQYF.

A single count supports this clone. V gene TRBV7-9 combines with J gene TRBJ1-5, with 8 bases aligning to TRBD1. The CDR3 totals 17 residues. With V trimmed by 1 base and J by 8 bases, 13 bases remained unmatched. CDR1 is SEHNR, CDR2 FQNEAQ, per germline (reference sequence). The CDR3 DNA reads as TGTGCCAGCAGCTTAGGGCCTGTAGGGACAGGAAATAAGCCCCAGCATTTT. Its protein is CASSLGPVGTGNKPQHF.

This CDR3 reads CASSLEAGITEAFF. Written as DNA, the CDR3 is TGTGCCAGCAGCTTAGAGGCAGGGATCACTGAAGCTTTCTTT. The chain couples TRBV7-6 to TRBJ1-1; possibly TRBD1 for D (5 bases). V was trimmed by 1 base and J by 4 bases, leaving 10 bases between them. The CDR3 covers 14 residues. The germline CDR1 and CDR2 sequences are SGHVS and FNYEAQ.

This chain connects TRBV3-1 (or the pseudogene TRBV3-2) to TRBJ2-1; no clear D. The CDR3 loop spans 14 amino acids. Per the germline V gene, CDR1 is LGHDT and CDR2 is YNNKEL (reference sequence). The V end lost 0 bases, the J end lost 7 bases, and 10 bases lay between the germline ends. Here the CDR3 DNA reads TGTGCCAGCAGCCAAGAAAAAGGAGTGAATGAGCAGTTCTTC. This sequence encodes CASSQEKGVNEQFF.

The CDR3, as DNA: TGTGCCAGCAGTGTGAGCGGGGGGGCCCGAGGGAGAGATACGCAGTATTTT. Its translation is CASSVSGGARGRDTQYF. The chain recombines TRBV2 with TRBJ2-3; 10 bases are shared with TRBD2. Germline V lookup: CDR1 SNHLY, CDR2 FYNNEI. Trimming removed 4 bases from V and 5 bases from J; junction bases left unmatched: 12. This CDR3 region has 17 residues.

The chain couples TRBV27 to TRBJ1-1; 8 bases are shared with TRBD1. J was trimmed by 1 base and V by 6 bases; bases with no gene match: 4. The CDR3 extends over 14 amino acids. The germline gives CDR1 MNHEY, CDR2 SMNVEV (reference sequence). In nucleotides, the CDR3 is TGTGCCAGCAGGTTCACAGGGGGGAACACTGAAGCTTTCTTT. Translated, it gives CASRFTGGNTEAFF.